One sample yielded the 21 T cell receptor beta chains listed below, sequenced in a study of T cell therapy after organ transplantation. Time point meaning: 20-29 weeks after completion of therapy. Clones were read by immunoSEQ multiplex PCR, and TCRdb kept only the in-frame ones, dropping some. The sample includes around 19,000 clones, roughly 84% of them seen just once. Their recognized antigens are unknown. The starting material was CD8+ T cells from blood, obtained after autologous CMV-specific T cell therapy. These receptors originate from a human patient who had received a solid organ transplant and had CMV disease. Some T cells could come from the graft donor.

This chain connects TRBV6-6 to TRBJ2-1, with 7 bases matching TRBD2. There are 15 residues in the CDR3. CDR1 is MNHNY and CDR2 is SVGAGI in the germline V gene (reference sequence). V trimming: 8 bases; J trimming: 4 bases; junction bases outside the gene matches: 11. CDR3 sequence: CASSTRLAEYNEQFF. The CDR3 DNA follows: TGTGCCAGCTCGACCCGGCTAGCGGAGTACAATGAGCAGTTCTTC.

Here the CDR3 DNA reads TGTGCCAGCAGCCCCCGGACAGGGGGTAGCACAGATACGCAGTATTTT. Protein sequence: CASSPRTGGSTDTQYF. The chain links TRBV7-9 to TRBJ2-3; 10 nucleotides line up with TRBD1. In germline, CDR1 is SEHNR, CDR2 FQNEAQ (reference sequence). V was pared by 5 bases and J by 0 bases, with 5 bases of the junction left unmatched. The CDR3 length is 16 residues.

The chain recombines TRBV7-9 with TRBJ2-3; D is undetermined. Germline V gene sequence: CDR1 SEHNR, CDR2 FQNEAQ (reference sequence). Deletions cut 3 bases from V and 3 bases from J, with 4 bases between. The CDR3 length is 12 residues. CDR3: CASSFGTDTQYF. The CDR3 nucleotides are TGTGCCAGCAGCTTCGGAACAGATACGCAGTATTTT.

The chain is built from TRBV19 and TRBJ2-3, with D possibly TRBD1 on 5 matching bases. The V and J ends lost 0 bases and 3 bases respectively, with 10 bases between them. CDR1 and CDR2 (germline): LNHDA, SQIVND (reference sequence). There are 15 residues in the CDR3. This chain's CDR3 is CASSIDLGVTDTQYF. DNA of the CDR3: TGTGCCAGTAGTATAGATCTAGGGGTGACAGATACGCAGTATTTT.

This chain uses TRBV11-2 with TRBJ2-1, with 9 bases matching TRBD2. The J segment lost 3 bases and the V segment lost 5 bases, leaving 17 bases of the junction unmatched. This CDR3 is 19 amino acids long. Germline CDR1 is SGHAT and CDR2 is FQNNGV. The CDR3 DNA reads TGTGCCAGCAGCCCCTGGGCGACACTGACTAGCGGACGCTACAATGAGCAGTTCTTC. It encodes CASSPWATLTSGRYNEQFF.

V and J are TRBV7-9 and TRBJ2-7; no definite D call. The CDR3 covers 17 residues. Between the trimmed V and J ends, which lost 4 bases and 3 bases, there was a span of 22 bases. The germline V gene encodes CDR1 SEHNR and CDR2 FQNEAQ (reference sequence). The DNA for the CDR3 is TGTGCCAGCAGCTCATCCGACGGGCCAATGATATTCTACGAGCAGTACTTC. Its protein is CASSSSDGPMIFYEQYF.

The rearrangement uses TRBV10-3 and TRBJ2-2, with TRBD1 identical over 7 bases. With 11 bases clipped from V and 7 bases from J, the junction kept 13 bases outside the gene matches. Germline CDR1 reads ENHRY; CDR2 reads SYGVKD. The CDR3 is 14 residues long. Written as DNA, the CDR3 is TGTGCCGTCCAACAGGGGCCCATAGGCGGGGAGCTGTTTTTT. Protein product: CAVQQGPIGGELFF.

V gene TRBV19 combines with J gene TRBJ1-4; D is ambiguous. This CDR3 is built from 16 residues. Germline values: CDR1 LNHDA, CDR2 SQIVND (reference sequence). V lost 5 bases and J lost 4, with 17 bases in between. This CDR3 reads CASSPRPGGFNEKLFF. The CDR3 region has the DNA TGTGCCAGTAGTCCGAGACCTGGCGGGTTTAATGAAAAACTGTTTTTT. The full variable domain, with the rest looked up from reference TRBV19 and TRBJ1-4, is DGGITQSPKYLFRKEGQNVTLSCEQNLNHDAMYWYRQDPGQGLRLIYYSQIVNDFQKGDIAEGYSVSREKKESFPLTVTSAQKNPTAFYLCASSPRPGGFNEKLFFGSGTQLSVL.

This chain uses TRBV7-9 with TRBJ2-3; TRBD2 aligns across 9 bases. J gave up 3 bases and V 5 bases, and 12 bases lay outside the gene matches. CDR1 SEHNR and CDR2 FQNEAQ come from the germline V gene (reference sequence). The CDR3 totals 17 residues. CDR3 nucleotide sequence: TGTGCCAGCAGCCCTGAATGGGCACTAGCGGGTACAGATACGCAGTATTTT. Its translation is CASSPEWALAGTDTQYF.

CDR3 in DNA: TGTGCCTGGAGCAGAGGGGGCGTTTTTTATGGCTACACCTTC. Its protein product is CAWSRGGVFYGYTF. This chain connects TRBV30 to TRBJ1-2, with 7 bases fitting TRBD1. V lost 3 bases and J lost 5; bases outside the gene matches: 9. This CDR3 spans 14 amino acids. Germline V gene lookup returns CDR1 GTSNPN and CDR2 SVGIG (reference sequence). The complete variable domain, with remaining parts taken from reference TRBV30 and TRBJ1-2, reads SQTIHQWPATLVQPVGSPLSLECTVEGTSNPNLYWYRQAAGRGLQLLFYSVGIGQISSEVPQNLSASRPQDRQFILSSKKLLLSDSGFYLCAWSRGGVFYGYTFGSGTRLTVV.

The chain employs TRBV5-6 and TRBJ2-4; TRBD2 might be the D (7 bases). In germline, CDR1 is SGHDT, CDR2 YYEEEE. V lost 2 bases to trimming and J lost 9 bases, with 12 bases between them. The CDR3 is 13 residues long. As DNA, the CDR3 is TGTGCCAGCAGCTTACCAGGGGAGGGCATTCAGTACTTC. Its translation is CASSLPGEGIQYF. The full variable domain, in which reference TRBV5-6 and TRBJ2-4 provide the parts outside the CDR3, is DAGVTQSPTHLIKTRGQQVTLRCSPKSGHDTVSWYQQALGQGPQFIFQYYEEEERQRGNFPDRFSGHQFPNYSSELNVNALLLGDSALYLCASSLPGEGIQYFGAGTRLSVL.

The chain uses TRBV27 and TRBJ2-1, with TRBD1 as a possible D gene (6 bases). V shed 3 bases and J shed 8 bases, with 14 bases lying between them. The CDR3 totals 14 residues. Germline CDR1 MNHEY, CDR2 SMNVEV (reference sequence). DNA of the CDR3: TGTGCCAGCAGTTTTAGTCAGGGGCCCTATGAGCAGTTCTTC. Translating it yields CASSFSQGPYEQFF.

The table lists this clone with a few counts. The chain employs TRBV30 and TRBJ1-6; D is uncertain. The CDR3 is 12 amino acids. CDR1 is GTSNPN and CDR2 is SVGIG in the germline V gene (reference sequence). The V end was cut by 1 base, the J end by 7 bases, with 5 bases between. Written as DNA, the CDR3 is TGTGCCTGGAGTGGCGACAATTCACCCCTCCACTTT. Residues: CAWSGDNSPLHF.

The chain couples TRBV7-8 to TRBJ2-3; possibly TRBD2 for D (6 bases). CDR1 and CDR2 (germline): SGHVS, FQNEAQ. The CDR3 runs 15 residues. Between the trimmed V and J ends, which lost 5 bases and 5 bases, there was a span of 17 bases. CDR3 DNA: TGTGCCAGCAGCCCTTGGAGGGCCGGTATAGATACGCAGTATTTT. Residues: CASSPWRAGIDTQYF.

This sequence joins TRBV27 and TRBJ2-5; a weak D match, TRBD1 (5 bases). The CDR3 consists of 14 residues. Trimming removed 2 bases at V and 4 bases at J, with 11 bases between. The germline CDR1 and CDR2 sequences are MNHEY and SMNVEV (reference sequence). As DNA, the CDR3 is TGTGCCAGCAGTTTACCTGGGGCCCCAGAGACCCAGTACTTC. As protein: CASSLPGAPETQYF.

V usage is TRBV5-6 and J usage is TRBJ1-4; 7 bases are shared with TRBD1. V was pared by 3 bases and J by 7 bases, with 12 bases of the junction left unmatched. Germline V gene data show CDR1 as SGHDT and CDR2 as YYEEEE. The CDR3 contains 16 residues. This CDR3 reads CASSSDETGLGEKLFF. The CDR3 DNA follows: TGTGCCAGCAGCTCGGATGAGACAGGGTTAGGTGAAAAACTGTTTTTT.

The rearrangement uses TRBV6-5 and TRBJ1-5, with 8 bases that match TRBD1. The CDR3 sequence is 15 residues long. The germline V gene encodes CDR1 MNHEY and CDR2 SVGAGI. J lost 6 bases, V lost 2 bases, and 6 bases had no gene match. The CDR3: CASSYNGQGSQPQHF. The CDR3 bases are TGTGCCAGCAGTTACAACGGACAGGGAAGTCAGCCCCAGCATTTT.

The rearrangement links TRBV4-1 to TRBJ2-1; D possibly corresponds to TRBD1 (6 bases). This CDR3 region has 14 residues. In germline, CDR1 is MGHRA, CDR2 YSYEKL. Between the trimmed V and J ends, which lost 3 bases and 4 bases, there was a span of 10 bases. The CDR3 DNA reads TGCGCCAGCAGCCAGGAACAGGGTTACAATGAGCAGTTCTTC. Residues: CASSQEQGYNEQFF.

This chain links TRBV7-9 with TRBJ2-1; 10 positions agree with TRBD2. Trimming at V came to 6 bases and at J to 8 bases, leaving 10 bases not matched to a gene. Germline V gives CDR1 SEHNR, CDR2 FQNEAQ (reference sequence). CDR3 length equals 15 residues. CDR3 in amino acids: CASSPSSGSYYEQFF. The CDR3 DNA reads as TGTGCCAGCAGTCCTTCTAGCGGGAGTTACTATGAGCAGTTCTTC.

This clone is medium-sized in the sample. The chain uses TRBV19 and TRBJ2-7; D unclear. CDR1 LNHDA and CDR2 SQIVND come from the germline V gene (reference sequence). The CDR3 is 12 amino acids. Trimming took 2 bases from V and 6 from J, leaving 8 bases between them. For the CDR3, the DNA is TGTGCCAGTAGTATACTAGGTCGCGAGCAGTACTTC. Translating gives CASSILGREQYF.

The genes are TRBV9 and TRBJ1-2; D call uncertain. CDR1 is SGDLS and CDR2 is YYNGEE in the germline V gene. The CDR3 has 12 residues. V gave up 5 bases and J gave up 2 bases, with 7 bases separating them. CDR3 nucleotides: TGTGCCAGCAGGGGGAGCAACTATGGCTACACCTTC. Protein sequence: CASRGSNYGYTF.